Below, 31 T cell receptor beta chains from the same sample are listed, as sequenced in a study of blood T cell repertoires in COVID-19. Sequencing was performed with immunoSEQ multiplex PCR; in TCRdb, only in-frame clones are kept and a portion is missing. The table records hundreds of thousands of clones, 80% to 90% of them present only once. Sequenced: PBMCs or T cells enriched from blood (not recorded which). These receptors all come from a man between 18 and 35 years old who had recovered from COVID-19.

V gene TRBV30 combines with J gene TRBJ1-2, with D uncertain. Trimming pared 4 bases from V and 4 bases from J, leaving 19 bases between. Per germline, CDR1 GTSNPN and CDR2 SVGIG (reference sequence). This CDR3 comprises 15 residues. The CDR3 DNA follows: TGTGCCTGGAAAGGAGAGGGAGTGAGAACCTATGGCTACACCTTC. It yields the protein CAWKGEGVRTYGYTF. Full variable domain (remainder filled in from reference TRBV30 and TRBJ1-2): SQTIHQWPATLVQPVGSPLSLECTVEGTSNPNLYWYRQAAGRGLQLLFYSVGIGQISSEVPQNLSASRPQDRQFILSSKKLLLSDSGFYLCAWKGEGVRTYGYTFGSGTRLTVV.

This chain connects TRBV5-5 to TRBJ2-1, with unresolved D. The CDR3 is 15 residues long. Germline CDR1 reads SGHKS; CDR2 reads YYEKEE (reference sequence). V was pared by 3 bases and J by 0 bases, with 10 bases between. The CDR3 coding sequence is TGTGCCAGCAGCTCCGAAGCGAGCTCCTACAATGAGCAGTTCTTC. Translating it yields CASSSEASSYNEQFF. Full variable domain (outside the CDR3, taken from reference TRBV5-5 and TRBJ2-1): DAGVTQSPTHLIKTRGQQVTLRCSPISGHKSVSWYQQVLGQGPQFIFQYYEKEERGRGNFPDRFSARQFPNYSSELNVNALLLGDSALYLCASSSEASSYNEQFFGPGTRLTVL.

This rearrangement joins TRBV28 to TRBJ2-5, with D possibly matching TRBD2 (5 bases). The V end was cut by 4 bases, the J end by 0 bases, with 9 bases between. Germline CDR1 and CDR2: MDHEN and SYDVKM. The CDR3 covers 14 residues. The CDR3 is CASSWPGNQETQYF. The CDR3 DNA is TGTGCCAGCAGTTGGCCCGGGAACCAAGAGACCCAGTACTTC.

V and J are TRBV5-6 and TRBJ2-7, with 9 bases aligning to TRBD1. This CDR3 is 14 amino acids long. Per germline, CDR1 SGHDT and CDR2 YYEEEE. V shed 3 bases, J shed 1 base, and the junction held 2 bases outside the gene matches. The CDR3: CASSSGTGSYEQYF. As DNA, the CDR3 is TGTGCCAGCAGCTCCGGGACAGGGTCCTACGAGCAGTACTTC.

This chain links TRBV7-9 with TRBJ2-2; perhaps TRBD1 as D (7 bases). The length of the CDR3 is 17 residues. V lost 5 bases and J 5 bases, leaving 21 bases between the germline ends. CDR1 SEHNR and CDR2 FQNEAQ come from the germline V gene (reference sequence). CDR3 sequence reads: CASSHSGGGGWTGELFF. In DNA, the CDR3 is TGTGCCAGCAGCCACTCCGGAGGGGGCGGTTGGACCGGGGAGCTGTTTTTT.

This chain joins TRBV7-8 and TRBJ2-7; the D gene is possibly TRBD2 (5 bases). The germline V and J ends were trimmed by 1 base and 2 bases, with 21 bases remaining between them. Germline CDR1 and CDR2: SGHVS and FQNEAQ. The CDR3 contains 18 residues. In DNA form, the CDR3 reads TGTGCCAGCAGCTTAGAGGTCAGGCTAGCAGCCGGCACCTACGAGCAGTACTTC. This translates into CASSLEVRLAAGTYEQYF.

This chain uses TRBV28 with TRBJ1-1, with 8 positions matching TRBD1. The CDR3 has 16 amino acids. The ends lost 5 bases at V and 0 bases at J; junction bases unmatched: 8. Germline CDR1 is MDHEN and CDR2 is SYDVKM. This CDR3 reads CASSPMTGDMNTEAFF. Here the CDR3 DNA reads TGTGCCAGCAGTCCGATGACAGGGGACATGAACACTGAAGCTTTCTTT.

J is TRBJ2-5 and V is TRBV30; D uncertain. Per germline, CDR1 GTSNPN and CDR2 SVGIG (reference sequence). The V gene lost 4 bases and the J gene lost 3 bases, with 15 bases spanning the gap. This CDR3 has 14 amino acids. This CDR3 is CAWTSGVGKETQYF. CDR3 in DNA: TGTGCCTGGACCTCCGGTGTGGGCAAAGAGACCCAGTACTTC.

This chain connects TRBV7-6 to TRBJ2-7; 10 nucleotides agree with TRBD2. The CDR3 spans 16 residues. Trimming took 5 bases from V and 1 from J; bases not matched to a gene: 8. Per germline, CDR1 SGHVS and CDR2 FNYEAQ. The chain's CDR3 is CASSPRVAGGSYEQYF. CDR3 bases: TGTGCCAGCAGCCCCCGGGTAGCGGGAGGATCCTACGAGCAGTACTTC.

The V gene is TRBV9, the J gene TRBJ1-2; 7 bases agree with TRBD1. The CDR3 loop spans 15 amino acids. V gave up 2 bases and J gave up 5 bases; unmatched junction bases: 9. CDR1 is SGDLS and CDR2 is YYNGEE in the germline V gene. The CDR3 loop is CASSVRPGQIYGYTF. CDR3 DNA sequence: TGTGCCAGCAGCGTCCGACCGGGACAGATTTATGGCTACACCTTC.

J is TRBJ2-1 and V is TRBV5-1; no reliable D call. Trimming took 5 bases from V and 9 from J, leaving 18 bases between them. The CDR3 contains 14 residues. Germline assignment: CDR1 SGHRS and CDR2 YFSETQ. CDR3 DNA: TGCGCCAGCAGGAATTTCAGGAAAGACGGTGAGCAGTTCTTC. Its translation: CASRNFRKDGEQFF.

The rearrangement uses TRBV5-1 and TRBJ2-1, with 9 nucleotides matching TRBD1. The CDR3 spans 15 residues. V lost 4 bases to trimming and J lost 7 bases; unmatched junction nucleotides: 9. The germline CDR1 and CDR2 sequences are SGHRS and YFSETQ. The CDR3: CASSPVTGGRNEQFF. CDR3 coding DNA: TGCGCCAGCAGCCCGGTGACAGGGGGTAGGAATGAGCAGTTCTTC.

The chain couples TRBV27 to TRBJ1-2; 8 bases match TRBD1. The CDR3 consists of 17 residues. The trim removed 5 bases at V and 5 bases at J, leaving 16 bases unmatched. Germline V gene lookup returns CDR1 MNHEY and CDR2 SMNVEV (reference sequence). For the CDR3, the DNA is TGTGCCAGCAGTCCTGAGGACAGGGCCGGCCTTCTTTATGGCTACACCTTC. Encoded protein: CASSPEDRAGLLYGYTF.

J is TRBJ1-1 and V is TRBV7-2, with TRBD1 matching over 9 bases. Germline values: CDR1 SGHTA, CDR2 FQGNSA. The CDR3 has 14 amino acids. J was trimmed by 5 bases and V by 4 bases; bases with no gene match: 5. The CDR3 DNA follows: TGTGCCAGCAGCTCTCGACAGGGGGTTACTGAAGCTTTCTTT. Its translation is CASSSRQGVTEAFF.

The chain links TRBV7-3 to TRBJ2-6; D may be TRBD1 (5 bases). The V gene's germline CDR1 is SGHTA and CDR2 FQGTGA. The CDR3 has 15 amino acids. The V end lost 5 bases, the J end lost 2 bases, and 10 bases lay between the germline ends. The CDR3: CASSVVGAGANVLTF. The CDR3 DNA reads as TGTGCCAGCAGCGTGGTAGGGGCTGGGGCCAACGTCCTGACTTTC.

The V and J genes are TRBV14 and TRBJ1-3; the D gene is possibly TRBD1 (6 bases). Between the trimmed V and J ends, which lost 4 bases and 3 bases, there was a span of 22 bases. The V gene's germline CDR1 is SGHDN and CDR2 FVKESK. The length of the CDR3 is 18 residues. CDR3 in amino acids: CASSPGGWTVENGNTIYF. CDR3 nucleotide sequence: TGTGCCAGCAGCCCGGGGGGATGGACAGTTGAGAATGGAAACACCATATATTTT.

The chain recombines TRBV5-4 with TRBJ1-2; D ambiguous. Trimming pared 4 bases from V and 2 bases from J, leaving 15 bases between. Germline V gene lookup returns CDR1 SGHNT and CDR2 YYREEE (reference sequence). CDR3 size: 15 residues. The chain's CDR3 is CASSAEITGNYGYTF. CDR3 nucleotide sequence: TGTGCCAGCAGCGCCGAAATTACGGGGAACTATGGCTACACCTTC.

This chain joins TRBV6-5 and TRBJ2-7, with D tentatively TRBD1 (6 bases). Between the trimmed V and J ends, which lost 4 bases and 2 bases, there was a span of 15 bases. The CDR3 sequence is 15 residues long. Germline V gene data show CDR1 as MNHEY and CDR2 as SVGAGI. The CDR3 sequence: CASSLDRQSTYEQYF. The CDR3 region has the DNA TGTGCCAGCAGTTTGGACAGACAGAGTACCTACGAGCAGTACTTC.

The chain links TRBV6-5 to TRBJ1-1; 11 bases align to TRBD1. V was clipped by 8 bases and J by 11 bases; unmatched bases: 10. Germline V gene sequence: CDR1 MNHEY, CDR2 SVGAGI. The CDR3 runs 13 residues. This CDR3 reads CASFGQGARDAFF. CDR3 DNA: TGTGCCAGCTTCGGACAGGGGGCGCGTGACGCTTTCTTT.

The V gene is TRBV27, the J gene TRBJ1-2; 9 bases match TRBD1. The J segment lost 6 bases and the V segment lost 6 bases, leaving 8 bases of the junction unmatched. The CDR3 loop spans 14 amino acids. Germline-derived CDR1 and CDR2 are MNHEY and SMNVEV (reference sequence). CDR3 DNA sequence: TGTGCCAGCAGCTCCTCCACAGGGGGCAATGGCTACACCTTC. It is translated as CASSSSTGGNGYTF.

This chain uses TRBV6-1 with TRBJ2-6; 7 bases match TRBD2. The CDR3 spans 16 residues. CDR1 is MNHNS, CDR2 SASEGT, per germline. Losses at the gene ends were 2 bases for V and 2 bases for J; bases not matched to a gene: 3. CDR3 sequence: CASSELRGAGANVLTF. The CDR3 coding sequence is TGTGCCAGCAGTGAACTTCGGGGGGCTGGGGCCAACGTCCTGACTTTC.

V is TRBV5-8 and J is TRBJ1-5; TRBD1 aligns across 9 bases. J lost 4 bases, V lost 4 bases, and 6 bases had no gene match. CDR1 SGHTS and CDR2 YDEGEE come from the germline V gene. This CDR3 comprises 15 residues. The chain's CDR3 is CASSAGQGTNQPQHF. The CDR3 region has the DNA TGTGCCAGCAGCGCGGGACAGGGCACAAATCAGCCCCAGCATTTT. The whole variable domain, filled in from reference TRBV5-8 and TRBJ1-5, reads EAGVTQSPTHLIKTRGQQATLRCSPISGHTSVYWYQQALGLGLQFLLWYDEGEERNRGNFPPRFSGRQFPNYSSELNVNALELEDSALYLCASSAGQGTNQPQHFGDGTRLSIL.

This CDR3 is CASSDRGLNEKLFF. CDR3 DNA sequence: TGTGCCAGTTCAGACAGGGGGCTTAATGAAAAACTGTTTTTT. V and J are TRBV19 and TRBJ1-4, with 10 nucleotides matching TRBD1. This CDR3 is 14 amino acids long. The V and J ends lost 8 bases and 4 bases, in that order; junction bases with no gene match: 4. Germline CDR1 reads LNHDA; CDR2 reads SQIVND (reference sequence). The full variable domain, rest sourced from reference TRBV19 and TRBJ1-4, is DGGITQSPKYLFRKEGQNVTLSCEQNLNHDAMYWYRQDPGQGLRLIYYSQIVNDFQKGDIAEGYSVSREKKESFPLTVTSAQKNPTAFYLCASSDRGLNEKLFFGSGTQLSVL.

The CDR3 loop reads CASSLYRDNEQFF. For the CDR3, the DNA is TGCGCCAGCAGCTTATACAGGGACAATGAGCAGTTCTTC. This rearrangement joins TRBV5-1 to TRBJ2-1, with D perhaps TRBD1 (6 bases). This CDR3 comprises 13 residues. V lost 2 bases and J 5 bases, leaving 8 bases between the germline ends. Germline loops: CDR1 SGHRS, CDR2 YFSETQ. Together with reference TRBV5-1 and TRBJ2-1, the CDR3 gives the full variable domain: KAGVTQTPRYLIKTRGQQVTLSCSPISGHRSVSWYQQTPGQGLQFLFEYFSETQRNKGNFPGRFSGRQFSNSRSEMNVSTLELGDSALYLCASSLYRDNEQFFGPGTRLTVL.

The chain combines TRBV19 with TRBJ2-7, with 9 nucleotides matching TRBD1. V was pared by 7 bases and J by 2 bases, with 9 bases of the junction left unmatched. This CDR3 has 15 residues. Germline V gene lookup returns CDR1 LNHDA and CDR2 SQIVND (reference sequence). The CDR3 bases are TGTGCCAGTACCGGGGGACAGGGTATTCCCTACGAGCAGTACTTC. It is translated as CASTGGQGIPYEQYF.

This rearrangement joins TRBV3-1 (or the pseudogene TRBV3-2) to TRBJ2-1; 10 bases are shared with TRBD2. The CDR3 contains 15 residues. V shed 3 bases, J shed 7 bases, and the junction held 6 bases outside the gene matches. The germline CDR1 and CDR2 sequences are LGHDT and YNNKEL (reference sequence). Written as DNA, the CDR3 is TGTGCCAGCAGCCAGAGCGGGAGGGCCAGGAATGAGCAGTTCTTC. Its protein is CASSQSGRARNEQFF.

The chain recombines TRBV3-1 (or the pseudogene TRBV3-2) with TRBJ1-2; tentative D call: TRBD1 (6 bases). Trimming stripped 4 bases from V and 6 bases from J, with 12 bases between. This CDR3 region has 13 residues. The germline V gene encodes CDR1 LGHDT and CDR2 YNNKEL (reference sequence). The CDR3 coding sequence is TGTGCCAGCAGCCCCGGGACACAGGATGGCTACACCTTC. Translated, it gives CASSPGTQDGYTF.

V and J are TRBV6-5 and TRBJ1-2; D might be TRBD1 (6 bases). The V end was cut by 5 bases, the J end by 2 bases, with 15 bases between. CDR1 MNHEY and CDR2 SVGAGI come from the germline V gene. CDR3 length: 15 amino acids. The CDR3 loop is CASSQKGGANYGYTF. CDR3 sequence (DNA): TGTGCCAGCAGTCAAAAGGGGGGGGCGAACTATGGCTACACCTTC.

V is TRBV27 and J is TRBJ1-2, with D tentatively TRBD1 (6 bases). The V end was cut by 8 bases, the J end by 4 bases, with 17 bases between. CDR1 is MNHEY, CDR2 SMNVEV, per germline (reference sequence). The CDR3 is 14 residues long. This CDR3 is CASGVGTFLYGYTF. CDR3 nucleotides: TGTGCCAGCGGTGTGGGGACATTCCTCTATGGCTACACCTTC.

The rearrangement uses TRBV3-1 (or the pseudogene TRBV3-2) and TRBJ1-1; possibly TRBD1 for D (6 bases). The CDR3 consists of 13 residues. From germline, CDR1 is LGHDT and CDR2 YNNKEL (reference sequence). V was cut by 4 bases and J by 10 bases, with 16 bases left in between. CDR3 protein: CASSLQDRGRAFF. The CDR3 coding sequence is TGTGCCAGCAGCCTTCAAGATAGGGGGAGAGCTTTCTTT.

The chain links TRBV3-1 (or the pseudogene TRBV3-2) to TRBJ1-4; TRBD1 matches 7 bases. Germline V gene data show CDR1 as LGHDT and CDR2 as YNNKEL (reference sequence). The CDR3 contains 16 residues. V lost 3 bases and J lost 8; bases outside the gene matches: 12. The CDR3 DNA is TGTGCCAGCAGCCATAGACAGGGCGTGGGATTAGAAAAACTGTTTTTT. Translation: CASSHRQGVGLEKLFF.